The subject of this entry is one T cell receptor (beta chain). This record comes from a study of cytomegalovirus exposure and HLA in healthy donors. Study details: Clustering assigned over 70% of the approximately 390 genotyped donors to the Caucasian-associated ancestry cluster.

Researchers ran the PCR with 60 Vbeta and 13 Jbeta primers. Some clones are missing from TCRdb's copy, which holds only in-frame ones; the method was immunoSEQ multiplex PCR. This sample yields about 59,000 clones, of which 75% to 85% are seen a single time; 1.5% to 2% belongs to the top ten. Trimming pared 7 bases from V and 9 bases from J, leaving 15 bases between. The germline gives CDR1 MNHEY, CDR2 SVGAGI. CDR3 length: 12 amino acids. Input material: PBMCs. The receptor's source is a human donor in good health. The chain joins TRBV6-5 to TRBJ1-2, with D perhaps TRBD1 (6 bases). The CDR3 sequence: CASTKGGASYTF. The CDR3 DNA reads TGTGCCAGCACCAAAGGGGGGGCAAGCTACACCTTC.